The clone carrying this TCR beta chain turned up a few times. The antigen is undetermined. Alongside a J-beta primer mix, a sample-barcoded 5' primer served in a second PCR lasting about 7 to 12 cycles. MiXCR, run by TCRdb on the 5' RACE reads, gives a single entry per CDR3 protein. Found here are approximately 1.5 million distinct CDR3 sequences, around 36% of them singletons; the top ten hold about 11%. There were healthy Caucasian individuals from Russia, aged roughly 6 to 95, serving as donors. The data belong to a study of blood T cells in healthy people across ages. The CDR3 contains 11 residues. Germline V gene sequence: CDR1 MNHEY, CDR2 SMNVEV (reference sequence). Trimming left V 6 bases short and J 6 bases short, with 6 bases between. Whole-study results and caveats: Naive T cell percentage by flow cytometry tracked strongly with beta diversity.

The material sequenced was blood. The chain is built from TRBV27 and TRBJ2-1; D is unresolved. This receptor was obtained from a woman aged 25 to 39 in good health. Written as DNA, the CDR3 is TGTGCCAGCAGAGTGGCCAATGAGCAGTTCTTC. Protein: CASRVANEQFF.